Below are 18 T cell receptor beta chains sequenced from a single sample in a study of cytomegalovirus exposure and HLA in healthy donors. It was with 60 Vbeta and 13 Jbeta primers that the PCR ran. This table comes from immunoSEQ multiplex PCR, and its TCRdb copy is limited to in-frame clones, with some not included. The sample has about 130,000 clones; less than 85% are singletons. The sequencing sample was made of PBMCs. The receptor source for this set is an older woman in good health and CMV-seropositive.

This clone was found a few times. The rearrangement joins TRBV19 to TRBJ2-7; 10 nucleotides agree with TRBD1. There are 16 residues in the CDR3. J gave up 4 bases and V 4 bases, and 10 bases lay outside the gene matches. CDR1 and CDR2 (germline): LNHDA, SQIVND (reference sequence). The CDR3 bases are TGTGCCAGTAGTAAGGCGCCGGGACAGGGGCTTTACGAGCAGTACTTC. It specifies CASSKAPGQGLYEQYF. Together with reference TRBV19 and TRBJ2-7, the CDR3 gives the full variable domain: DGGITQSPKYLFRKEGQNVTLSCEQNLNHDAMYWYRQDPGQGLRLIYYSQIVNDFQKGDIAEGYSVSREKKESFPLTVTSAQKNPTAFYLCASSKAPGQGLYEQYFGPGTRLTVT.

Comment on this clone: Other DNA sequences in the same sample also yield this CDR3. The CDR3 loop is CASSLSGQQETQYF. For the CDR3, the DNA is TGCGCCAGCAGCTTGTCAGGACAGCAAGAGACCCAGTACTTC. The chain uses TRBV5-1 and TRBJ2-5; maybe TRBD1 (6 bases). Germline CDR1 is SGHRS and CDR2 is YFSETQ. Trimming left V 1 base short and J 2 bases short, with 9 bases between. There are 14 residues in the CDR3.

This clone was observed a few times. This chain connects TRBV6-1 to TRBJ1-2; TRBD1 agrees at 7 bases. The CDR3 runs 14 residues. Germline loops: CDR1 MNHNS, CDR2 SASEGT. The V gene end was trimmed by 5 bases and the J gene end by 7 bases; junction bases not matched to a gene: 10. CDR3 amino acids: CASSSLQGIGGYTF. CDR3 DNA: TGTGCCAGCAGTTCCTTACAGGGGATTGGTGGCTACACCTTC.

This clone was seen a few times. This rearrangement joins TRBV5-1 to TRBJ2-1, with 7 nucleotides matching TRBD1. Germline assignment: CDR1 SGHRS and CDR2 YFSETQ. Germline trimming cut 4 bases from V and 5 bases from J; bases unmatched to any gene: 12. The CDR3 is made up of 16 amino acids. The CDR3 DNA reads as TGCGCCAGCAGCCGACAGGGTCTAGCCTCGGACAATGAGCAGTTCTTC. Its translation is CASSRQGLASDNEQFF.

This clone was counted a few times. The J gene is TRBJ2-7, the V gene TRBV6-1; D is possibly TRBD2 (6 bases). V was trimmed by 4 bases and J by 4 bases, leaving 11 bases between them. The CDR3 totals 13 residues. CDR1 and CDR2 (germline): MNHNS, SASEGT. DNA of the CDR3: TGTGCCAGCAGTGGGAGGGGCGGATACGAGCAGTACTTC. Amino acids: CASSGRGGYEQYF.

The rearrangement links TRBV7-9 to TRBJ2-7; 10 bases map to TRBD2. The V and J ends lost 1 base and 4 bases, in that order; junction bases with no gene match: 4. This CDR3 is built from 15 residues. The germline CDR1 and CDR2 sequences are SEHNR and FQNEAQ (reference sequence). The CDR3 nucleotides are TGTGCCAGCAGCTTAGGGCTAGCGGGAGTGTACGAGCAGTACTTC. Amino acid sequence: CASSLGLAGVYEQYF.

The chain combines TRBV2 with TRBJ1-5; 7 bases are a match to TRBD1. The CDR3 consists of 15 residues. The J segment lost 2 bases and the V segment lost 6 bases, leaving 7 bases of the junction unmatched. CDR1 and CDR2 from the germline V gene are SNHLY and FYNNEI. The CDR3 spells CASSVDRDGNQPQHF. In DNA form, the CDR3 reads TGTGCCAGCAGCGTAGACAGGGATGGCAATCAGCCCCAGCATTTT.

The chain recombines TRBV2 with TRBJ1-2, with a tentative D call TRBD1 (6 bases). In germline, CDR1 is SNHLY, CDR2 FYNNEI. The CDR3 contains 11 residues. Trimming removed 4 bases from V and 9 bases from J, with 9 bases in between. Written as DNA, the CDR3 is TGTGCCAGCAGTGTTAGGGGGAGCTACACCTTC. This encodes CASSVRGSYTF.

V and J are TRBV9 and TRBJ1-1; TRBD1 agrees at 8 bases. With 4 bases clipped from V and 7 bases from J, the junction kept 12 bases outside the gene matches. Germline values: CDR1 SGDLS, CDR2 YYNGEE. There are 15 residues in the CDR3. Here the CDR3 reads CASSLASRGPNEAFF. The DNA of the CDR3 is TGTGCCAGCAGCCTAGCCAGCAGGGGGCCTAATGAAGCTTTCTTT.

The chain links TRBV7-7 to TRBJ1-1; perhaps TRBD1 as D (5 bases). The CDR3 is 18 residues long. V lost 2 bases and J lost 0, with 19 bases in between. Looked up from germline, CDR1 is SSHAT and CDR2 is FNYEAQ (reference sequence). The CDR3 sequence is CASSLSCQNRPMNTEAFF. CDR3 sequence (DNA): TGTGCCAGCAGCTTAAGTTGCCAAAACAGGCCTATGAACACTGAAGCTTTCTTT.

This chain uses TRBV7-9 with TRBJ2-7, with 8 bases aligning to TRBD2. With V trimmed by 3 bases and J by 2 bases, 9 bases remained unmatched. The V gene's germline CDR1 is SEHNR and CDR2 FQNEAQ (reference sequence). The CDR3 is 16 residues long. CDR3 DNA sequence: TGTGCCAGCAGCTTCTATCGTCGGGAGGGCCCCTACGAGCAGTACTTC. It translates to CASSFYRREGPYEQYF.

The chain links TRBV5-1 to TRBJ2-3; 12 bases align to TRBD2. CDR3 length: 16 amino acids. Unmatched junction bases numbered 11, after V lost 4 bases and J lost 8 bases. Per germline, CDR1 SGHRS and CDR2 YFSETQ. CDR3: CASSPLATSGSATQYF. DNA of the CDR3: TGCGCCAGCAGCCCACTAGCGACTAGCGGGAGTGCTACGCAGTATTTT.

V usage is TRBV5-1 and J usage is TRBJ2-7, with D perhaps TRBD1 (5 bases). The CDR3 runs to 12 residues. The V gene's germline CDR1 is SGHRS and CDR2 YFSETQ. The V end was cut by 0 bases, the J end by 4 bases, with 5 bases between. The CDR3, as DNA: TGCGCCAGCAGCTTGGGACAGTACGAGCAGTACTTC. It encodes CASSLGQYEQYF.

This clone was found a few times. The chain links TRBV5-8 to TRBJ2-3, with D maybe TRBD2 (5 bases). V was cut by 4 bases and J by 0 bases, with 15 bases left in between. The germline V gene encodes CDR1 SGHTS and CDR2 YDEGEE. The CDR3 is made up of 16 amino acids. As DNA, the CDR3 is TGTGCCAGCAGCCCGGCAGCGGACCTTAGCACAGATACGCAGTATTTT. Its translation is CASSPAADLSTDTQYF.

The gene calls are TRBV10-3 and TRBJ1-3; possibly TRBD1 for D (6 bases). Germline loops: CDR1 ENHRY, CDR2 SYGVKD. V dropped 4 bases and J dropped 0 bases, with 10 bases sitting between them. CDR3 length: 15 amino acids. Here the CDR3 DNA reads TGTGCCATCAGTGTGACAGGTCTCTCTGGAAACACCATATATTTT. Residues: CAISVTGLSGNTIYF.

The gene calls are TRBV13 and TRBJ1-1, with D maybe TRBD1 (5 bases). V dropped 5 bases and J dropped 1 base, with 14 bases sitting between them. The CDR3 totals 15 residues. The germline V gene has CDR1 PRHDT and CDR2 FYEKMQ (reference sequence). In DNA, the CDR3 is TGTGCCAGCAGCCAAAGGTGGGGCCCGAACACTGAAGCTTTCTTT. It encodes CASSQRWGPNTEAFF.

There are a few counts of this clone. The chain uses TRBV19 and TRBJ1-5; TRBD1 is a possible D gene (6 bases). The length of the CDR3 is 15 residues. Per germline, CDR1 LNHDA and CDR2 SQIVND (reference sequence). Trimming cost V 5 bases and J 3 bases, with 14 bases left between them. This CDR3 reads CASSPLDRINQPQHF. The DNA for the CDR3 is TGTGCCAGTAGTCCCCTGGACAGAATCAATCAGCCCCAGCATTTT.

J is TRBJ2-7 and V is TRBV6-1; 10 nucleotides align to TRBD1. CDR1 MNHNS and CDR2 SASEGT come from the germline V gene. V lost 6 bases to trimming and J lost 4 bases; unmatched junction nucleotides: 0. This CDR3 comprises 12 residues. For the CDR3, the DNA is TGTGCCAGCAGGGACAGGGGGTACGAGCAGTACTTC. Translated: CASRDRGYEQYF.